The entry below gives a single T cell receptor beta chain sequence along with its context. The data are from a study of blood T cell repertoires in COVID-19. The wider study: Material from acute and convalescent COVID-19 was sourced from the United States, Italy and Spain. In each case, the material was cDNA or gDNA derived from T cells, B-cell-depleted T cells, or PBMCs.

Original processing notes: It was from reference gene primer amplification that nucleated cell counts were estimated. Clones were read by immunoSEQ multiplex PCR, and TCRdb kept only the in-frame ones, dropping some. For V, J and clone size, that table is used; D and trimming come from the DNA. Among 90,000 to 100,000 clones listed, less than 90% were seen once. The CDR3 is 13 residues long. V dropped 5 bases and J dropped 4; count of bases not matched to a gene: 4. From germline, CDR1 is SGHTA and CDR2 FQGNSA. This TCR derives from an older man with acute or convalescent COVID-19. V and J are TRBV7-2 and TRBJ2-7, with 8 positions matching TRBD2. Sequenced material: peripheral blood. This chain's CDR3 is CASSREGRYEQYF. DNA for the CDR3: TGTGCCAGCAGCCGGGAGGGACGGTACGAGCAGTACTTC.